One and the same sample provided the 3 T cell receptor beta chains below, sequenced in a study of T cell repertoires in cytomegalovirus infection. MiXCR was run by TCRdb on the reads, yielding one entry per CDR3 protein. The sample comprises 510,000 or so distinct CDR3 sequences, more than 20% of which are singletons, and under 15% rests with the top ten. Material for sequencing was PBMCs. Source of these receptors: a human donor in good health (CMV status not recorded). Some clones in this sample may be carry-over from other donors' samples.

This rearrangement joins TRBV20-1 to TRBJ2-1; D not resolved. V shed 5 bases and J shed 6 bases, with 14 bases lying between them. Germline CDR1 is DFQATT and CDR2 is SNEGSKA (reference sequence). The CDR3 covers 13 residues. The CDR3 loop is CSAQESPLNEQFF. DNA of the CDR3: TGCAGTGCTCAGGAGAGTCCCCTCAATGAGCAGTTCTTC.

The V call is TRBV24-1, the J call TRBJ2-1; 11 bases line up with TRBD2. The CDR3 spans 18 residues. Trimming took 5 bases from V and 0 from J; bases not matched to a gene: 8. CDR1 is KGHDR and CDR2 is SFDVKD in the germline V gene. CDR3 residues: CATSAWATSGSSYNEQFF. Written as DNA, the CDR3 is TGTGCCACCAGTGCTTGGGCCACTAGCGGGAGCTCCTACAATGAGCAGTTCTTC.

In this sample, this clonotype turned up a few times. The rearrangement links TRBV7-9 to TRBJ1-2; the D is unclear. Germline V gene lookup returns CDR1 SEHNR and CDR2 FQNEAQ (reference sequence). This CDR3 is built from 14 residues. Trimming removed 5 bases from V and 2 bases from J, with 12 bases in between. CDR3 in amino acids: CASSPVKENYGYTF. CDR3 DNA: TGTGCCAGCAGCCCCGTGAAGGAAAACTATGGCTACACCTTC.